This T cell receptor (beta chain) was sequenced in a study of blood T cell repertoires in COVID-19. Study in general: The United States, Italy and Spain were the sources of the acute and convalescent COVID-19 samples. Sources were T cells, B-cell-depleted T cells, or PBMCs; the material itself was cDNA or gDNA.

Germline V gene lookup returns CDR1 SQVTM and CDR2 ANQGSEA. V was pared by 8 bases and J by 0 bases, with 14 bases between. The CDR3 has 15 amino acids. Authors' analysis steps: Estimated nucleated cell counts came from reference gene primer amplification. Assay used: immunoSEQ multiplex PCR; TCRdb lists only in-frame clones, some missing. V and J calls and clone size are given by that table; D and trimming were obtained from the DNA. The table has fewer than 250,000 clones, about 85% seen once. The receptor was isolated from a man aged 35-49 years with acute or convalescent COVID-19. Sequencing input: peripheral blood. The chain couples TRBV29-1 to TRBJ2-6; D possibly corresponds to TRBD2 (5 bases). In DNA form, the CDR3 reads TGCAGCCCTGATAAGAGGGACTCTGGGGCCAACGTCCTGACTTTC. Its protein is CSPDKRDSGANVLTF.